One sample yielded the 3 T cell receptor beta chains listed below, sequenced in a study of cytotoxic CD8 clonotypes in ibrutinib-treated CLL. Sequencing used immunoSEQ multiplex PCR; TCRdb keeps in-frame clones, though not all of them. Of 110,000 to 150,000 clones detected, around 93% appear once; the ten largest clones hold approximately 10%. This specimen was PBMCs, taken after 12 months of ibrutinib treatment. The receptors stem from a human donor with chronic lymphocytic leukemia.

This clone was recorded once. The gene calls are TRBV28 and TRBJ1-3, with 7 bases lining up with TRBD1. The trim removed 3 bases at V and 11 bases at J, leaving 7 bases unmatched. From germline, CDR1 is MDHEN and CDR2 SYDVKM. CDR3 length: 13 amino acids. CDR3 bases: TGTGCCAGCAGTTTGCCCGACAGGGAAGCCATATATTTT. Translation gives CASSLPDREAIYF.

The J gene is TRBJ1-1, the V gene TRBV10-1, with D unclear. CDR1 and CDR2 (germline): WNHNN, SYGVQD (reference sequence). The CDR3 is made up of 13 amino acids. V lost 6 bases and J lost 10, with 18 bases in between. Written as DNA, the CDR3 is TGCGCCAGCAGCCGGCAGAACCCCGGCCCAGCTTTCTTT. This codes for CASSRQNPGPAFF.

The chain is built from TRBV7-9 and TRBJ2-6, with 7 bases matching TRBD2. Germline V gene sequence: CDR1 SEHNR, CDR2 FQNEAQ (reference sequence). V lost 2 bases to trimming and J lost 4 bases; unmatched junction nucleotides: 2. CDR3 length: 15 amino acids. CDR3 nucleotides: TGTGCCAGCAGCTTACGGGGGGACGGGGCCAACGTCCTGACTTTC. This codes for CASSLRGDGANVLTF. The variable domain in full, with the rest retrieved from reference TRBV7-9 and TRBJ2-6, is DTGVSQNPRHKITKRGQNVTFRCDPISEHNRLYWYRQTLGQGPEFLTYFQNEAQLEKSRLLSDRFSAERPKGSFSTLEIQRTEQGDSAMYLCASSLRGDGANVLTFGAGSRLTVL.